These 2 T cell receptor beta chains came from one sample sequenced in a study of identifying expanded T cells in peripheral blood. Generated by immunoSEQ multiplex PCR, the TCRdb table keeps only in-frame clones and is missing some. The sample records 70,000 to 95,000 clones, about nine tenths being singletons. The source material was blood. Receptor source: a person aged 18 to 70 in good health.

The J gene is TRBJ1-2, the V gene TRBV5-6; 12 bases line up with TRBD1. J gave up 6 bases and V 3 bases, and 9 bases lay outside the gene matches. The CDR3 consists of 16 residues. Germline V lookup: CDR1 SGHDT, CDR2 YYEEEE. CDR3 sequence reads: CASSSGQGAGVNGYTF. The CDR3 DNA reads TGTGCCAGCAGCTCGGGACAGGGGGCGGGAGTTAATGGCTACACCTTC.

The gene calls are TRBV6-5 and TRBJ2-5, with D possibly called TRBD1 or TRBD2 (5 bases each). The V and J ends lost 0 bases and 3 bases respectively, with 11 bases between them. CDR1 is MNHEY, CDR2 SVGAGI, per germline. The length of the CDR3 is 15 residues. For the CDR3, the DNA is TGTGCCAGCAGTTACTCGTGGGACGGTAAAGAGACCCAGTACTTC. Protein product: CASSYSWDGKETQYF.